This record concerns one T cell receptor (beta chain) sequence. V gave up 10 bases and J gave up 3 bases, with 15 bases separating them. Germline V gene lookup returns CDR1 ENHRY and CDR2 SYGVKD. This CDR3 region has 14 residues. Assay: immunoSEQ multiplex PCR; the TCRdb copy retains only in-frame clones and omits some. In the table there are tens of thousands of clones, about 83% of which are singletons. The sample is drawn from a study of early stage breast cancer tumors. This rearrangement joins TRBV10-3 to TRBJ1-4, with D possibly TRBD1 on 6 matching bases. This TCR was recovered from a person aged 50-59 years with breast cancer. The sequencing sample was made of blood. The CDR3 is CANRAGASNEKLFF. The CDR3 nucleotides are TGTGCCAATCGGGCGGGGGCTTCTAATGAAAAACTGTTTTTT.